This T cell receptor (beta chain) stems from a study of blood T cells in healthy people across ages. The authors ran a second PCR of 7 to 11 cycles using a sample-barcoded 5' primer and a J-beta primer mix. From the 5' RACE reads, TCRdb called clonotypes with MiXCR, one entry per CDR3 protein. The data hold roughly 1.5 million distinct CDR3 sequences, with 35% to 45% observed a single time. The CDR3 runs 13 residues. Per germline, CDR1 MNHEY and CDR2 SVGAGI. The sample was blood. The receptor was derived from a woman younger than 35 in good health. The V and J genes are TRBV6-5 and TRBJ2-4; TRBD2 is a possible D gene (6 bases). The assigned J gene may be wrong: the sequence end matches TRBJ2-7 better. CDR3 residues: CASSRDAGYEQYF. The CDR3 DNA reads TGTGCCAGCAGCCGGGACGCGGGGTACGAGCAGTACTTC.